Each of the 26 T cell receptor beta chains below was sequenced from the same sample in a study of T cell therapy after organ transplantation. These TCRs' antigens remain unknown. TCRdb keeps only in-frame clones here, not all; method: immunoSEQ multiplex PCR. The table shows about 6,000 clones, with just under 75% occurring only once. Time point described: 4-8 weeks after completion of therapy. Here the sequenced sample was CD8+ T cells from blood, taken after autologous CMV-specific T cell therapy. The receptors shown here come from a human patient who had received a solid organ transplant and had CMV disease. Part of the T cells may come from the graft donor.

This clone was picked up a small number of times. The chain carries TRBV27 and TRBJ1-1, with TRBD1 matching over 7 bases. The ends lost 4 bases at V and 5 bases at J; junction bases unmatched: 7. The CDR3 is 14 amino acids. The V gene's germline CDR1 is MNHEY and CDR2 SMNVEV (reference sequence). For the CDR3, the DNA is TGTGCCAGCAGTTCCCCAGGGGGAAGGACTGAAGCTTTCTTT. Translated, it gives CASSSPGGRTEAFF.

The chain employs TRBV7-9 and TRBJ2-1, with TRBD2 as a possible D gene (5 bases). The length of the CDR3 is 14 residues. Trimming took off 6 bases at V and 3 bases at J, with 12 bases between the two ends. Germline CDR1 is SEHNR and CDR2 is FQNEAQ (reference sequence). CDR3 in amino acids: CASSSRRDYNEQFF. CDR3 coding DNA: TGTGCCAGCAGTTCTAGACGGGACTACAATGAGCAGTTCTTC.

The chain recombines TRBV10-2 with TRBJ2-3; TRBD2 agrees at 11 bases. Germline V gene sequence: CDR1 WSHSY, CDR2 SAAADI. The V and J ends lost 3 bases and 3 bases, in that order; junction bases with no gene match: 5. This CDR3 region has 16 residues. The CDR3 DNA reads TGCGCCAGCAGTGACAGGTTAGCGGGAGGGACAGATACGCAGTATTTT. As protein: CASSDRLAGGTDTQYF.

V is TRBV7-6 and J is TRBJ2-7, with D unresolved. V lost 5 bases to trimming and J lost 2 bases, with 16 bases between them. This CDR3 has 15 residues. Germline CDR1 reads SGHVS; CDR2 reads FNYEAQ. The CDR3 DNA sequence: TGTGCCAGCAGCCCAGAGACCGGGCCGGCCTACGAGCAGTACTTC. Its translation is CASSPETGPAYEQYF.

The chain links TRBV19 to TRBJ2-1; 9 bases fit TRBD2. This CDR3 contains 16 residues. CDR1 is LNHDA, CDR2 SQIVND, per germline (reference sequence). Trimming cost V 5 bases and J 2 bases; bases outside gene matches: 7. For the CDR3, the DNA is TGTGCCAGTAGTTGGGCGGGAGGGGGCCCCTACAATGAGCAGTTCTTC. It encodes CASSWAGGGPYNEQFF.

The CDR3 DNA sequence: TGTGCCAGCAGCGGAACCCTGACAGGGATGAAGACCCAGTACTTC. Its translation is CASSGTLTGMKTQYF. The chain uses TRBV7-5 and TRBJ2-5; the listed D gene, TRBD1, was not tested against the DNA. TRBV7-5 is described as a pseudogene. The CDR3 consists of 15 residues.

The gene calls are TRBV28 and TRBJ2-1; D unresolved. The CDR3 has 14 amino acids. CDR1 MDHEN and CDR2 SYDVKM come from the germline V gene. With 3 bases removed from V and 6 bases from J, the gap between germline ends came to 12 bases. The chain's CDR3 is CASSFLLQRNEQFF. CDR3 nucleotides: TGTGCCAGCAGTTTCCTCCTACAGCGCAATGAGCAGTTCTTC.

J is TRBJ2-7 and V is TRBV5-1; 9 bases are shared with TRBD2. V gave up 0 bases and J gave up 7 bases; unmatched junction bases: 8. This CDR3 contains 15 residues. The germline V gene encodes CDR1 SGHRS and CDR2 YFSETQ. CDR3 residues: CASSLVSSGIPEQYF. The CDR3, as DNA: TGCGCCAGCAGCTTGGTGTCTAGCGGGATTCCAGAGCAGTACTTC.

The rearrangement links TRBV9 to TRBJ2-3; D might be TRBD1 (5 bases). CDR3 size: 16 residues. The germline gives CDR1 SGDLS, CDR2 YYNGEE. V was clipped by 4 bases and J by 4 bases, with 19 bases between them. CDR3 DNA: TGTGCCAGCAGCCTGGTGGAAGCGTTAGGGGCAGATACGCAGTATTTT. Amino acid sequence: CASSLVEALGADTQYF.

This chain uses TRBV7-2 with TRBJ1-2, with D possibly being TRBD1 (5 bases). V was cut by 1 base and J by 5 bases, with 14 bases left in between. Germline assignment: CDR1 SGHTA and CDR2 FQGNSA. This CDR3 region has 15 residues. CDR3 nucleotides: TGTGCCAGCAGCTTAGGAGGGGCTCGGTATTATGGCTACACCTTC. This codes for CASSLGGARYYGYTF.

V gene TRBV27 combines with J gene TRBJ2-2; D perhaps matches TRBD1 (5 bases). Looked up from germline, CDR1 is MNHEY and CDR2 is SMNVEV (reference sequence). The CDR3 consists of 17 residues. V lost 0 bases and J lost 2, with 13 bases in between. The CDR3 bases are TGTGCCAGCAGTTTATCGATGGCAGGGATCAACACCGGGGAGCTGTTTTTT. It yields the protein CASSLSMAGINTGELFF.

The rearrangement joins TRBV7-9 to TRBJ2-5; 8 bases are a match to TRBD2. CDR1 and CDR2 (germline): SEHNR, FQNEAQ (reference sequence). Trimming cost V 5 bases and J 3 bases; bases outside gene matches: 5. This CDR3 is built from 14 residues. Written as DNA, the CDR3 is TGTGCCAGCAGCCGCCCACTAGCGGAAGAGACCCAGTACTTC. Translation gives CASSRPLAEETQYF.

The gene calls are TRBV6-5 and TRBJ2-7, with D unclear. The germline V gene encodes CDR1 MNHEY and CDR2 SVGAGI. The ends were cut back, 0 bases at V and 1 base at J, with 7 bases in the middle. This CDR3 region has 14 residues. The CDR3 region is CASSYSGQSYEQYF. The DNA of the CDR3 is TGTGCCAGCAGTTACTCAGGGCAATCCTACGAGCAGTACTTC.

V and J are TRBV14 and TRBJ2-7; 9 bases are shared with TRBD1. With 4 bases clipped from V and 3 bases from J, the junction kept 7 bases outside the gene matches. CDR1 and CDR2 from the germline V gene are SGHDN and FVKESK. The CDR3 is 15 amino acids. CDR3 DNA: TGTGCCAGCAGCCTCCGAGGACAGGGGAACTACGAGCAGTACTTC. It translates to CASSLRGQGNYEQYF.

The chain employs TRBV6-1 and TRBJ1-2; D gene uncertain. CDR1 is MNHNS, CDR2 SASEGT, per germline. Trimming took 8 bases from V and 6 from J, leaving 22 bases between them. This CDR3 has 15 amino acids. The CDR3 DNA is TGTGCCAGCCTTCGGTACGGGAATCCCCTAGATGGCTACACCTTC. This encodes CASLRYGNPLDGYTF.

The CDR3 loop reads CASSITDRGLDGYTF. DNA of the CDR3: TGTGCCAGTAGTATAACGGACAGGGGGCTCGATGGCTACACCTTC. J is TRBJ1-2 and V is TRBV19; 11 bases map to TRBD1. The CDR3 extends over 15 amino acids. V trimming: 2 bases; J trimming: 6 bases; junction bases outside the gene matches: 5. Germline CDR1 LNHDA, CDR2 SQIVND (reference sequence). Using reference TRBV19 and TRBJ1-2 for the parts outside the CDR3, the full variable domain is DGGITQSPKYLFRKEGQNVTLSCEQNLNHDAMYWYRQDPGQGLRLIYYSQIVNDFQKGDIAEGYSVSREKKESFPLTVTSAQKNPTAFYLCASSITDRGLDGYTFGSGTRLTVV.

V gene TRBV4-3 combines with J gene TRBJ2-5; D perhaps matches TRBD2 (5 bases). Germline CDR1 LGHNA, CDR2 YSLEER. There are 15 residues in the CDR3. The V and J ends lost 0 bases and 5 bases respectively, with 13 bases between them. The CDR3 protein is CASSQDREGLETQYF. In nucleotides, the CDR3 is TGCGCCAGCAGCCAAGATCGTGAGGGCCTTGAGACCCAGTACTTC.

The CDR3 coding sequence is TGTGCCAGCAGCTTAGCGTCTGCGGGAGTGAATGAGCAGTTCTTC. It specifies CASSLASAGVNEQFF. The chain recombines TRBV7-8 with TRBJ2-1; 7 bases are a match to TRBD2. There are 15 residues in the CDR3. V lost 0 bases to trimming and J lost 7 bases; unmatched junction nucleotides: 6. Germline loops: CDR1 SGHVS, CDR2 FQNEAQ.

This rearrangement joins TRBV7-9 to TRBJ1-2; no clear D gene. V was shortened by 0 bases and J by 1 base, with 9 bases between the two germline ends. The CDR3 runs to 15 residues. Germline assignment: CDR1 SEHNR and CDR2 FQNEAQ (reference sequence). The CDR3 nucleotides read TGTGCCAGCAGCTTAGCGCAAGGAAATAACTATGGCTACACCTTC. Its translation: CASSLAQGNNYGYTF.

The CDR3 here is CASSQDRLAGGWEQYF. The CDR3 DNA is TGCGCCAGCAGCCAAGATCGTCTAGCGGGAGGGTGGGAGCAGTACTTC. The chain combines TRBV4-3 with TRBJ2-5; 12 bases line up with TRBD2. The CDR3 is 16 residues long. With V trimmed by 0 bases and J by 11 bases, 10 bases remained unmatched. Germline V lookup: CDR1 LGHNA, CDR2 YSLEER.

This clone is medium-sized (0.01 to 0.1%) by share. The V and J genes are TRBV27 and TRBJ2-7; D ambiguous. This CDR3 contains 9 residues. CDR1 and CDR2 (germline): MNHEY, SMNVEV (reference sequence). V was trimmed by 8 bases and J by 3 bases, leaving 2 bases between them. The CDR3 loop reads CASGYEQYF. The CDR3 DNA sequence: TGTGCCAGCGGCTACGAGCAGTACTTC.

V is TRBV28 and J is TRBJ2-3; 12 nucleotides line up with TRBD2. Germline CDR1 reads MDHEN; CDR2 reads SYDVKM. This CDR3 comprises 17 residues. Losses at the gene ends were 3 bases for V and 3 bases for J; bases not matched to a gene: 7. The CDR3 sequence is CASSFNPLAGGTDTQYF. The CDR3 DNA is TGTGCCAGCAGTTTCAACCCACTAGCGGGAGGAACAGATACGCAGTATTTT.

The DNA for the CDR3 is TGTGCCAGCAGTTACCTCGGGGTTCTTAGCGAGCAGTACTTC. This translates into CASSYLGVLSEQYF. This chain uses TRBV6-5 with TRBJ2-7; maybe TRBD2 (5 bases). Germline CDR1 reads MNHEY; CDR2 reads SVGAGI. The CDR3 is 14 residues long. V lost 2 bases and J lost 6, with 14 bases in between.

The CDR3 loop reads CSVEDTQSGRTSSDTGELFF. In nucleotides, the CDR3 is TGCAGCGTTGAAGATACCCAGAGCGGGCGGACTTCGAGCGACACCGGGGAGCTGTTTTTT. This chain joins TRBV29-1 and TRBJ2-2; D may be TRBD2 (6 bases). V lost 0 bases, J lost 3 bases, and 26 bases lay in between. This CDR3 spans 20 amino acids. In germline, CDR1 is SQVTM, CDR2 ANQGSEA.

The gene calls are TRBV6-1 and TRBJ2-5; 7 nucleotides align to TRBD2. V lost 7 bases and J lost 2; bases outside the gene matches: 7. The CDR3 length is 14 residues. The germline V gene encodes CDR1 MNHNS and CDR2 SASEGT. This CDR3 is CASKGRERQETQYF. In DNA, the CDR3 is TGTGCCAGCAAGGGGCGGGAGAGACAAGAGACCCAGTACTTC.

V and J are TRBV4-3 and TRBJ2-7, with 11 bases aligning to TRBD1. Trimming took 1 base from V and 3 from J; bases not matched to a gene: 11. Germline V gives CDR1 LGHNA, CDR2 YSLEER. The CDR3 loop spans 18 amino acids. CDR3 sequence (DNA): TGCGCCAGCAGCCAAGCGGACACCGGACAGGGGGCAAGCTACGAGCAGTACTTC. Translation gives CASSQADTGQGASYEQYF.